This T cell receptor (beta chain) was recorded in a study of regulatory T cells in long-lasting Graves disease. In the study overall: Those Graves' patients who were newly diagnosed had been on antithyroid drugs under 3 months. Regarding the study as a whole: Persistent disease exhibited a predilection for TRBV28, TRBJ1-2 and TRBJ2-5. Whereas about 870 public clonotypes were shared by new patients, persistent patients shared more, at under 3,000.

Sample time point: newly diagnosed GD, antithyroid drugs for less than 3 months. PBMCs provided the RNA from which the TCR library was made. Germline values: CDR1 SGHRS, CDR2 YFSETQ. Trimming pared 0 bases from V and 8 bases from J, leaving 13 bases between. The CDR3 is made up of 14 amino acids. In its sample, this clonotype was seen many times. Antigen: not known. HTBI primers from iRepertoire and Arm-PCR of CDR3 regions yielded the TCR beta libraries. TCRdb independently ran MiXCR on the multiplex PCR reads; one entry per CDR3 protein. The sample holds 300,000 to 400,000 distinct CDR3 sequences, approximately 15% seen once. These records were also assigned to another study, of T cells in Graves' hyperthyroidism and ophthalmopathy.

The chain joins TRBV5-1 to TRBJ2-3; the D gene is possibly TRBD2 (5 bases). This receptor was taken from a man in his forties or fifties with Graves disease. This specimen was peripheral blood mononuclear cells (PBMCs), taken at new diagnosis, from a patient treated with antithyroid drugs. The chain's CDR3 is CASSLVLGDGTQYF. The CDR3 DNA reads as TGCGCCAGCAGCTTGGTTTTGGGAGATGGTACGCAGTATTTT. The full variable domain, in which reference TRBV5-1 and TRBJ2-3 provide the parts outside the CDR3, is KAGVTQTPRYLIKTRGQQVTLSCSPISGHRSVSWYQQTPGQGLQFLFEYFSETQRNKGNFPGRFSGRQFSNSRSEMNVSTLELGDSALYLCASSLVLGDGTQYFGPGTRLTVL.